This T cell receptor beta chain was profiled in a study of shared clonotypes between healthy human individuals. This clone was seen once. V lost 6 bases and J 9 bases, leaving 15 bases between the germline ends. CDR3 size: 13 residues. Germline V gene sequence: CDR1 WSHSY, CDR2 SAAADI. The protocol was immunoSEQ multiplex PCR, while the TCRdb copy is restricted to in-frame clones and leaves out a portion. The data contain roughly 490,000 clones, over 65% of them singletons. The clonotype originates from a woman in her thirties or forties in good health. Some clones in this sample may be carry-over from other donors' samples. The sequencing input was PBMCs. V and J are TRBV10-2 and TRBJ2-1; D not resolved. The CDR3 reads CASSVGRWVEQFF. The CDR3 nucleotides are TGCGCCAGCAGCGTCGGACGGTGGGTTGAGCAGTTCTTC.